The clone carrying this T cell receptor beta chain showed up just a few times. Its specificity is not known. From the 5' RACE reads, TCRdb called clonotypes with MiXCR, one entry per CDR3 protein. The sample consists of about 890,000 distinct CDR3 sequences, roughly 12% of them appearing once. These data are taken from a study of identical twins. Study conclusions and caveats: Out-of-frame alpha sequences shared by twins were enriched for low generation probability. For zero-insertion analyses, partial confounding could come from invariant MAIT and iNKT cells.

Healthy Caucasian individuals made up all the donors. This sample also belongs to another study, concerning yellow fever vaccine responses in identical twins.

The sequence was obtained from a woman under 30 in good health. Sequencing was done on a sample of PBMCs.

The CDR3 loop reads CASSFLPHTDTQYF. DNA of the CDR3: TGTGCCAGCAGTTTTCTCCCACACACAGATACGCAGTATTTT. V usage is TRBV27 and J usage is TRBJ2-3; no definite D call. The CDR3 covers 14 residues. The ends were cut back, 3 bases at V and 2 bases at J, with 9 bases in the middle. Germline V gives CDR1 MNHEY, CDR2 SMNVEV (reference sequence).